This T cell receptor (beta chain) was recorded in a study of early T cells in non-severe SARS-CoV-2 infection. Overall study: Chains from this unsorted whole-blood bulk RNA could not be paired.

The J segment lost 8 bases and the V segment lost 2 bases, leaving 6 bases of the junction unmatched. CDR3 length: 14 amino acids. Germline V CDR1 and CDR2: SEHNR, FQNEAQ (reference sequence). TCRdb passed the 5' RACE reads through MiXCR, listing each CDR3 protein once. The sample contains 30,000 to 35,000 distinct CDR3 sequences, 3.5% to 5% of which appear only once. The receptor was derived from an adult who was a healthcare worker with PCR-confirmed SARS-CoV-2 infection or an uninfected control (not recorded which). The sequencing input was whole blood. The chain joins TRBV7-9 to TRBJ2-1, with 7 positions matching TRBD2. CDR3 protein: CASSLTSGVDEQFF. For the CDR3, the DNA is TGTGCCAGCAGCTTAACGAGCGGGGTGGATGAGCAGTTCTTC.